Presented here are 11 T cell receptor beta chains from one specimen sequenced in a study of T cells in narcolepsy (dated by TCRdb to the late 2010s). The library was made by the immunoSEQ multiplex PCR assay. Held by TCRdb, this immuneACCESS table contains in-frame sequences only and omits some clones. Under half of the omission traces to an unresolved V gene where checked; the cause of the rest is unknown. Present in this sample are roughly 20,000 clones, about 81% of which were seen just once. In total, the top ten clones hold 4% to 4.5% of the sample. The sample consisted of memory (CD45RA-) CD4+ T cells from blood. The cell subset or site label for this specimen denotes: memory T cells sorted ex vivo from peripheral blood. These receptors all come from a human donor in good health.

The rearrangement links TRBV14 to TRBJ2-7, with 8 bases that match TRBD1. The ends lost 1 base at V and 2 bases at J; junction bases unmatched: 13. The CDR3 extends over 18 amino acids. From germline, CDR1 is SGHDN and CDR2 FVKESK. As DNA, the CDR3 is TGTGCCAGCAGCCAAGTAATTGGGAGACAGGGGTACGCCTACGAGCAGTACTTC. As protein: CASSQVIGRQGYAYEQYF.

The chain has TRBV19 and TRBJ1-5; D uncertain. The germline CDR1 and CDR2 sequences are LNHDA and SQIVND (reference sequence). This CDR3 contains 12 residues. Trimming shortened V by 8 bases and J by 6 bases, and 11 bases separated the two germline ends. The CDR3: CASRKAGQPQHF. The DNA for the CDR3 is TGTGCCAGTCGGAAGGCCGGTCAGCCCCAGCATTTT.

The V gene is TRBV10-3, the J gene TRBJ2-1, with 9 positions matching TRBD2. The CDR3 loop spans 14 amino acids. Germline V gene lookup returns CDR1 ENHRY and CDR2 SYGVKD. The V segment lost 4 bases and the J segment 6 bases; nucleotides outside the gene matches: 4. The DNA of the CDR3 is TGTGCCATCAGTGCAGCGGGGGGCCTCAATGAGCAGTTCTTC. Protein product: CAISAAGGLNEQFF.

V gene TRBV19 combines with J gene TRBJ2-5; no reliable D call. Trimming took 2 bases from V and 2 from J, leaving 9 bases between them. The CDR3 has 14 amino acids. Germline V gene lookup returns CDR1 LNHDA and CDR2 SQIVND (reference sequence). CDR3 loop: CASSILGVQETQYF. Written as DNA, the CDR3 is TGTGCCAGTAGTATATTAGGAGTGCAAGAGACCCAGTACTTC.

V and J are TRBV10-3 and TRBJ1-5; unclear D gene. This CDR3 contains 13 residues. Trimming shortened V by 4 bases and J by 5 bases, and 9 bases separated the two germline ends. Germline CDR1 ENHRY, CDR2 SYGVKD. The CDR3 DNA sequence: TGTGCCATCAGTGGCTACAGCTATCAGCCCCAGCATTTT. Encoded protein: CAISGYSYQPQHF.

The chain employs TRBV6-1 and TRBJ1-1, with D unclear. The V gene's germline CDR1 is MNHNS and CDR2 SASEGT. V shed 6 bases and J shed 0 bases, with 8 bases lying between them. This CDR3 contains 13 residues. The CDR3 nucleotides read TGTGCCAGCAGCCGAACCATGAACACTGAAGCTTTCTTT. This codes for CASSRTMNTEAFF.

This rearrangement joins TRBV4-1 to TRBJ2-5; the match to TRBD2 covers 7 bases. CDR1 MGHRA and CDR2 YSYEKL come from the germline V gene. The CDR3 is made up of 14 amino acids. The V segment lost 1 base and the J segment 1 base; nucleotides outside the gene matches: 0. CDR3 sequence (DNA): TGCGCCAGCAGCCAAGCTAGCGGCCAAGAGACCCAGTACTTC. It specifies CASSQASGQETQYF.

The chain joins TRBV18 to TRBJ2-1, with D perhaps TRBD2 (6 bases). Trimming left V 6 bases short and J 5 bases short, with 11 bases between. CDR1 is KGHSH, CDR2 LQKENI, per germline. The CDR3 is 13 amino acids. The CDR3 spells CASSGGLNNEQFF. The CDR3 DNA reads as TGTGCCAGCTCCGGAGGACTAAACAATGAGCAGTTCTTC.

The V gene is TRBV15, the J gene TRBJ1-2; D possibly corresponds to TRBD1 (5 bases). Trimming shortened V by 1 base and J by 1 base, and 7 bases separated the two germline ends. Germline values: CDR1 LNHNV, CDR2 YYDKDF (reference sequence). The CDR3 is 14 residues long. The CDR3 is CATSRGGLNYGYTF. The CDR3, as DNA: TGTGCCACCAGCAGAGGGGGACTTAACTATGGCTACACCTTC.

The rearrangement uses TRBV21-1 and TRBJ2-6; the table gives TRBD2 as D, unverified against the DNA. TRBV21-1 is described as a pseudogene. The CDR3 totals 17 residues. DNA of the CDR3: TGTGCCAGCAGCAAAGAGGAGAGAAGCTCTGGGGCCAACGTCCTGACTTTC. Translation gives CASSKEERSSGANVLTF.

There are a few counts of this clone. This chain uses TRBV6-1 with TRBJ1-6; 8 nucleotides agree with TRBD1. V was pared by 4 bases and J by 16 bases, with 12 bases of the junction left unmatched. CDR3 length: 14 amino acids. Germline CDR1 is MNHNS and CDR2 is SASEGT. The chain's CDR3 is CASSGNPGQAALHF. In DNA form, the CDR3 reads TGTGCCAGCAGTGGAAACCCGGGACAGGCTGCTCTCCACTTT.